These T cell receptor beta chains were read from a single sample in a study of spatial heterogeneity in lung cancer. TCRdb independently ran MiXCR on the 5' RACE reads; one entry per CDR3 protein. The table lists 6,000 or so distinct CDR3 sequences, about 18% of them singletons, with about 17% in the top ten. The source material was normal lung tissue next to the tumor, sampled at surgery. The receptors were gathered from a male donor with early-stage non-small cell lung cancer. CDR3s include the opening cysteine and the closing phenylalanine or tryptophan. The order of the fields is D gene, V gene, clone size, J gene, CDR3 DNA, CDR3 protein. A D gene is named only where the DNA matches it firmly. Only some rows state a clone size, as once, few, many or a class for expanded clones.

d_call: TRBD2
v_call: TRBV28
clone_size: medium-sized
j_call: TRBJ2-7
cdr3_nt: TGTGCCAGCAGTTGGCGCAGCGGGAGGGCCGTGCAGTACTTC
cdr3_aa: CASSWRSGRAVQYF

d_call: .
v_call: TRBV29-1
clone_size: .
j_call: TRBJ1-1
cdr3_nt: TGCAGCGCTATGCGGAGTGAAGCTTTCTTT
cdr3_aa: CSAMRSEAFF

d_call: .
v_call: TRBV24-1
clone_size: few
j_call: TRBJ2-6
cdr3_nt: TGTGCCACCAGTCCCCGACAGAGCTCTGGGGCCAACGTCCTGACTTTC
cdr3_aa: CATSPRQSSGANVLTF

d_call: TRBD2
v_call: TRBV27
clone_size: medium-sized
j_call: TRBJ2-7
cdr3_nt: TGTGCCAGCAGCCTAGGGGCTAGCGGGAGGCCCATACGAATCTACGAGCAGTACTTC
cdr3_aa: CASSLGASGRPIRIYEQYF

d_call: TRBD1
v_call: TRBV7-3
clone_size: few
j_call: TRBJ2-1
cdr3_nt: TGTGCCAGCAGCGCGACAGGGTATAATAATGAGCAGTTCTTC
cdr3_aa: CASSATGYNNEQFF

d_call: .
v_call: TRBV9
clone_size: many
j_call: TRBJ2-7
cdr3_nt: TGTGCCAGCAGCGTAGGGGCGGGCGAGCAGTACTTC
cdr3_aa: CASSVGAGEQYF

d_call: .
v_call: TRBV9
clone_size: medium-sized
j_call: TRBJ2-3
cdr3_nt: TGTGCCAGCAGCGTAGTAGGGAATTTGAAGGGGGATACGCAGTATTTT
cdr3_aa: CASSVVGNLKGDTQYF

d_call: .
v_call: TRBV9
clone_size: medium-sized
j_call: TRBJ2-3
cdr3_nt: TGTGCCAGCAGCGCCGGAGGGGGCCCCCCAGATACGCAGTATTTT
cdr3_aa: CASSAGGGPPDTQYF

d_call: TRBD1
v_call: TRBV12-3/TRBV12-4
clone_size: .
j_call: TRBJ1-2
cdr3_nt: TGTGCCAGCAGGCGGGACAGGCAAAACTATGGCTACACCTTC
cdr3_aa: CASRRDRQNYGYTF

d_call: .
v_call: TRBV7-8
clone_size: medium-sized
j_call: TRBJ2-1
cdr3_nt: TGTGCCAGCAGCTCGGACCGGGACTGGCAGTTCTTC
cdr3_aa: CASSSDRDWQFF

d_call: .
v_call: TRBV4-1
clone_size: .
j_call: TRBJ1-1
cdr3_nt: TGCGCCAGCAGCCAAGGGAACACTGAAGCTTTCTTT
cdr3_aa: CASSQGNTEAFF

d_call: .
v_call: TRBV28
clone_size: few
j_call: TRBJ2-7
cdr3_nt: TGTGCCAGCAGTTTTCCGGGGCGGGGTTCCTACGAGCAGTACTTC
cdr3_aa: CASSFPGRGSYEQYF

d_call: .
v_call: TRBV5-1
clone_size: medium-sized
j_call: TRBJ2-5
cdr3_nt: TGCGCCAGCAGCTTTGTCCAGCAAGAGACCCAGTACTTC
cdr3_aa: CASSFVQQETQYF

d_call: .
v_call: TRBV29-1
clone_size: few
j_call: TRBJ2-3
cdr3_nt: TGCAGCGTTGACAGGGAGGATACGCAGTATTTT
cdr3_aa: CSVDREDTQYF

d_call: .
v_call: TRBV28
clone_size: .
j_call: TRBJ1-5
cdr3_nt: TGTGCCAGCGTCGTCGCAGGGATCAATCAGCCCCAGCATTTT
cdr3_aa: CASVVAGINQPQHF

d_call: TRBD1
v_call: TRBV28
clone_size: .
j_call: TRBJ1-6
cdr3_nt: TGTGCCAGCAGTTCTAACAGGGGGCGAATGATGGATCGGAATTCACCCCTCCACTTT
cdr3_aa: CASSSNRGRMMDRNSPLHF

d_call: .
v_call: TRBV28
clone_size: large
j_call: TRBJ2-3
cdr3_nt: TGTGCCAGCAGTTTTTTAGCAGGCACAGATACGCAGTATTTT
cdr3_aa: CASSFLAGTDTQYF

d_call: .
v_call: TRBV7-2
clone_size: many
j_call: TRBJ1-1
cdr3_nt: TGTGCCAGCAGCGGAGAGGGGGGACGCACTGAAGCTTTCTTT
cdr3_aa: CASSGEGGRTEAFF

d_call: TRBD2
v_call: TRBV5-1
clone_size: .
j_call: TRBJ2-2
cdr3_nt: TGCGCCAGCAGCCCCCAGACTAGCAAGGCTACCGGGGAGCTGTTTTTT
cdr3_aa: CASSPQTSKATGELFF

d_call: TRBD2
v_call: TRBV6-5
clone_size: .
j_call: TRBJ2-7
cdr3_nt: TGTGCCAGCACCCAGGGACTAGCGGGGAGTACCGGCGAGCAGTACTTC
cdr3_aa: CASTQGLAGSTGEQYF

d_call: .
v_call: TRBV24-1
clone_size: .
j_call: TRBJ2-3
cdr3_nt: TGTGCCACCAGTGGGGTTGCGTCAGATACGCAGTATTTT
cdr3_aa: CATSGVASDTQYF

d_call: .
v_call: TRBV7-2
clone_size: many
j_call: TRBJ2-3
cdr3_nt: TGTGCCAGCAGCCCAGAGAGGCTGGCCCGGAATACGCAGTATTTT
cdr3_aa: CASSPERLARNTQYF

d_call: TRBD1
v_call: TRBV9
clone_size: medium-sized
j_call: TRBJ2-2
cdr3_nt: TGTGCCAGCAGCGTAGACAGGGGCCGAACCGGGGAGCTGTTTTTT
cdr3_aa: CASSVDRGRTGELFF

d_call: .
v_call: TRBV29-1
clone_size: few
j_call: TRBJ2-7
cdr3_nt: TGCAGCGTTCAGGGGATAAGCTCCTACGAGCAGTACTTC
cdr3_aa: CSVQGISSYEQYF

d_call: TRBD2
v_call: TRBV7-9
clone_size: medium-sized
j_call: TRBJ2-7
cdr3_nt: TGTGCCAGCAGCCTAGCGGGAGCTCCCAACGAGCAGTACTTC
cdr3_aa: CASSLAGAPNEQYF